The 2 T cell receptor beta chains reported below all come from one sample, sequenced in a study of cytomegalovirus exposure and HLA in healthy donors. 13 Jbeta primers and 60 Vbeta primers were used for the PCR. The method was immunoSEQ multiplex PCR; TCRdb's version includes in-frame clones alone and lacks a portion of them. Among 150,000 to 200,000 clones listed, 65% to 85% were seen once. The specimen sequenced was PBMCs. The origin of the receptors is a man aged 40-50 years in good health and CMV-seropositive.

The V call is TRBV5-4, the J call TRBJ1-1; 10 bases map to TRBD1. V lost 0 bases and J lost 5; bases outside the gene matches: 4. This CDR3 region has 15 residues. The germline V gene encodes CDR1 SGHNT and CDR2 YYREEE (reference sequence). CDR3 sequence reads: CASSLGQGAITEAFF. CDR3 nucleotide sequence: TGTGCCAGCAGCTTGGGACAGGGGGCGATAACTGAAGCTTTCTTT.

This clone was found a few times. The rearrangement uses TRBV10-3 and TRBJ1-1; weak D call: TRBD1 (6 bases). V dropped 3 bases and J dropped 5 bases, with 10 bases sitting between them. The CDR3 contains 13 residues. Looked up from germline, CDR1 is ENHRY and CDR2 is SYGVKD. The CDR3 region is CAISDRGRTEAFF. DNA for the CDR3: TGTGCCATCAGTGACAGGGGAAGGACTGAAGCTTTCTTT.